Shown below are 21 T cell receptor beta chains from a single sample sequenced in a study of identical twins. One entry per CDR3 protein results from TCRdb running MiXCR on the 5' RACE reads. The table includes 690,000 or so distinct CDR3 sequences, roughly 6% detected once. The specimen was naive T cells sorted from blood. Receptors were obtained from a man aged 18 to 35 in good health.

The chain combines TRBV5-1 with TRBJ2-3, with 7 bases that match TRBD1. The V and J ends lost 0 bases and 5 bases, in that order; junction bases with no gene match: 3. The CDR3 sequence is 14 residues long. Germline V gene lookup returns CDR1 SGHRS and CDR2 YFSETQ. CDR3 sequence reads: CASSLDRGKDTQYF. CDR3 DNA sequence: TGCGCCAGCAGCTTGGACAGGGGTAAAGATACGCAGTATTTT.

J is TRBJ2-1 and V is TRBV4-1; 13 nucleotides agree with TRBD2. The V gene end was trimmed by 2 bases and the J gene end by 2 bases; junction bases not matched to a gene: 3. The germline V gene encodes CDR1 MGHRA and CDR2 YSYEKL. The CDR3 has 17 residues. The CDR3, as DNA: TGCGCCAGCAGCCAATTACTAGCGGGAGGGCCCTACAATGAGCAGTTCTTC. It specifies CASSQLLAGGPYNEQFF.

This clonotype was counted ten times or more. This chain uses TRBV5-1 with TRBJ2-5; unclear D gene. With 5 bases removed from V and 5 bases from J, the gap between germline ends came to 13 bases. The germline gives CDR1 SGHRS, CDR2 YFSETQ. The CDR3 is 13 amino acids. CDR3 region: CASSLSRKETQYF. DNA of the CDR3: TGCGCCAGCAGTCTGTCTAGAAAGGAGACCCAGTACTTC.

A few counts support this clonotype. This chain uses TRBV2 with TRBJ2-3; 7 positions agree with TRBD2. V was pared by 3 bases and J by 2 bases, with 2 bases of the junction left unmatched. Germline V gene data show CDR1 as SNHLY and CDR2 as FYNNEI. CDR3 size: 14 residues. CDR3 coding DNA: TGTGCCAGCAGTGAGACTAGCCTCACAGATACGCAGTATTTT. Translating gives CASSETSLTDTQYF.

This clonotype was counted many times. This chain links TRBV5-1 with TRBJ2-2; D perhaps matches TRBD1 (6 bases). Germline CDR1 and CDR2: SGHRS and YFSETQ. Trimming left V 0 bases short and J 8 bases short, with 11 bases between. The CDR3 spans 14 residues. The CDR3 protein is CASSLVTGTGELFF. The CDR3 coding sequence is TGCGCCAGCAGCTTGGTCACAGGGACAGGGGAGCTGTTTTTT.

Ten or more counts support this clonotype. The chain couples TRBV10-3 to TRBJ2-7; D ambiguous. CDR3 length equals 15 residues. Germline assignment: CDR1 ENHRY and CDR2 SYGVKD. V was trimmed by 2 bases and J by 3 bases, leaving 14 bases between them. CDR3 loop: CAISEGLRSRYEQYF. CDR3 nucleotide sequence: TGTGCCATCAGTGAGGGGCTTAGGAGCCGCTACGAGCAGTACTTC.

Many counts were recorded for this clonotype. V and J are TRBV29-1 and TRBJ2-1, with D possibly being TRBD2 (6 bases). This CDR3 contains 15 residues. Germline CDR1 SQVTM, CDR2 ANQGSEA. The ends were cut back, 1 base at V and 2 bases at J, with 12 bases in the middle. The CDR3: CSVEVVAVAYNEQFF. The CDR3 DNA sequence: TGCAGCGTTGAAGTGGTAGCGGTGGCCTACAATGAGCAGTTCTTC.

This clonotype was seen ten or more times. J is TRBJ1-2 and V is TRBV12-3 or TRBV12-4, with 8 bases fitting TRBD1. Unmatched junction bases numbered 3, after V lost 4 bases and J lost 8 bases. This CDR3 is built from 12 residues. CDR3 loop: CASSSGQDGYTF. DNA of the CDR3: TGTGCCAGCAGTTCGGGACAGGACGGCTACACCTTC.

This clonotype was seen at least ten times. This chain connects TRBV20-1 to TRBJ2-3; D gene ambiguous. The ends were cut back, 5 bases at V and 2 bases at J, with 11 bases in the middle. In germline, CDR1 is DFQATT, CDR2 SNEGSKA (reference sequence). This CDR3 comprises 13 residues. CDR3 DNA sequence: TGCAGTGCTCCGCCCCCCATCACAGATACGCAGTATTTT. Residues: CSAPPPITDTQYF.

The rearrangement uses TRBV25-1 and TRBJ2-1; D is unresolved. Trimming cost V 5 bases and J 5 bases, with 13 bases left between them. The CDR3 is 14 residues long. CDR1 and CDR2 from the germline V gene are MGHDK and SYGVNS. The CDR3 loop reads CASSRRQLDNEQFF. The DNA of the CDR3 is TGTGCCAGCAGTCGGAGACAACTCGACAATGAGCAGTTCTTC.

This clonotype was counted between two and nine times. CDR3 protein: CASSPPGLAETQYF. The CDR3 coding sequence is TGTGCCAGCAGCCCCCCGGGACTCGCAGAGACCCAGTACTTC. J is TRBJ2-5 and V is TRBV3-1, with D maybe TRBD2 (6 bases). CDR3 size: 14 residues. Trimming pared 4 bases from V and 4 bases from J, leaving 13 bases between. CDR1 LGHDT and CDR2 YNNKEL come from the germline V gene (reference sequence).

This clonotype was seen more than once but under ten times. The CDR3 here is CSTFSGSDYEQYF. CDR3 DNA: TGCAGCACCTTTAGCGGGAGTGACTACGAGCAGTACTTC. The V call is TRBV29-1, the J call TRBJ2-7; 9 bases line up with TRBD2. Losses at the gene ends were 8 bases for V and 3 bases for J; bases not matched to a gene: 8. Per germline, CDR1 SQVTM and CDR2 ANQGSEA. This CDR3 is 13 amino acids long.

This clonotype was seen many times. The chain links TRBV7-9 to TRBJ1-2; the match to TRBD1 covers 8 bases. Germline CDR1 and CDR2: SEHNR and FQNEAQ (reference sequence). This CDR3 is 13 amino acids long. J gave up 7 bases and V 11 bases, and 12 bases lay outside the gene matches. The CDR3 sequence is CASGGQEVSGYTF. In DNA, the CDR3 is TGTGCCTCCGGGGGACAGGAGGTCTCTGGCTACACCTTC.

The chain has TRBV29-1 and TRBJ1-1, with D unclear. In germline, CDR1 is SQVTM, CDR2 ANQGSEA. V lost 5 bases and J 2 bases, leaving 9 bases between the germline ends. The CDR3 has 12 amino acids. CDR3 loop: CSVNLDNTEAFF. CDR3 coding DNA: TGCAGCGTTAACCTCGACAACACTGAAGCTTTCTTT.

This clonotype came up many times. The chain recombines TRBV4-3 with TRBJ2-7; the match to TRBD2 covers 11 bases. The ends lost 0 bases at V and 4 bases at J; junction bases unmatched: 11. Germline V gives CDR1 LGHNA, CDR2 YSLEER. This CDR3 region has 18 residues. CDR3 bases: TGCGCCAGCAGCCAAGAATATTGGGGGCTAGCGGGAGGTTACGAGCAGTACTTC. Its translation: CASSQEYWGLAGGYEQYF.

This rearrangement joins TRBV10-2 to TRBJ2-6, with a weak D call TRBD1 (5 bases). V lost 2 bases and J lost 1, with 12 bases in between. Germline loops: CDR1 WSHSY, CDR2 SAAADI. This CDR3 has 17 residues. CDR3 in amino acids: CASSETAQGSGANVLTF. As DNA, the CDR3 is TGCGCCAGCAGTGAGACAGCCCAGGGTTCTGGGGCCAACGTCCTGACTTTC.

The chain links TRBV12-3 or TRBV12-4 to TRBJ2-6; weak D call: TRBD1 (8 bases). This CDR3 contains 16 residues. The V end lost 6 bases, the J end lost 3 bases, and 15 bases lay between the germline ends. The CDR3 DNA reads as TGTGCCAGCAGACCAAACAGGGGGGGTGGGGCCAACGTCCTGACTTTC. Its translation is CASRPNRGGGANVLTF.

In its sample, this clonotype was seen many times. V and J are TRBV20-1 and TRBJ1-6, with TRBD1 identical over 9 bases. The CDR3 runs to 18 residues. Germline V gene sequence: CDR1 DFQATT, CDR2 SNEGSKA (reference sequence). The V and J ends lost 3 bases and 9 bases, in that order; junction bases with no gene match: 18. The CDR3 sequence: CSASPPGQGINGGSPLHF. In nucleotides, the CDR3 is TGCAGTGCTAGCCCGCCGGGACAGGGCATCAATGGGGGTTCACCCCTCCACTTT.

This rearrangement joins TRBV12-3 or TRBV12-4 to TRBJ1-5, with D possibly TRBD1 on 5 matching bases. The CDR3 totals 13 residues. Trimming shortened V by 1 base and J by 7 bases, and 8 bases separated the two germline ends. The CDR3 spells CASSLGGLQPQHF. DNA for the CDR3: TGTGCCAGCAGTTTAGGGGGCTTGCAGCCCCAGCATTTT.

The rearrangement links TRBV5-1 to TRBJ2-2, with D possibly matching TRBD1 (5 bases). Germline CDR1 and CDR2: SGHRS and YFSETQ. The V and J ends lost 1 base and 3 bases respectively, with 7 bases between them. The CDR3 spans 14 residues. The CDR3 coding sequence is TGCGCCAGCAGCTTGATGACAGACACCGGGGAGCTGTTTTTT. It yields the protein CASSLMTDTGELFF.

This clonotype was counted many times. The chain combines TRBV20-1 with TRBJ2-1, with TRBD2 identical over 7 bases. CDR3 size: 14 residues. Looked up from germline, CDR1 is DFQATT and CDR2 is SNEGSKA (reference sequence). V was clipped by 2 bases and J by 0 bases; unmatched bases: 1. The CDR3 DNA is TGCAGTGCTAGACGGGAGGCCTCCTACAATGAGCAGTTCTTC. As protein: CSARREASYNEQFF.